Each of the 23 T cell receptor beta chains below was sequenced from the same sample in a study of beta chain features in type 1 diabetes. General observations from the study: Moderate but significant shortening of TCRB CDR3s was recorded in all four CD4+ subsets from Type 1 diabetes patients.

Sequenced material consisted of expressed TCRB transcripts (all of the isolated RNA was reverse transcribed). Clones were read by immunoSEQ multiplex PCR, and TCRdb kept only the in-frame ones, dropping some. The sample includes roughly 290,000 clones, approximately 15% of them seen just once. These receptors' antigens are unknown. Sequencing was performed on naive CD4+ T cells from blood. The receptors here all came from a man younger than 30 with type 1 diabetes.

This rearrangement joins TRBV6-5 to TRBJ2-7, with a tentative D call TRBD2 (6 bases). This CDR3 contains 15 residues. The V end lost 0 bases, the J end lost 4 bases, and 13 bases lay between the germline ends. Per germline, CDR1 MNHEY and CDR2 SVGAGI. The CDR3 DNA follows: TGTGCCAGCAGTTACTCGACGGGAGCGGGTTACGAGCAGTACTTC. Its translation is CASSYSTGAGYEQYF.

The chain has TRBV11-3 and TRBJ2-4; 8 bases are shared with TRBD1. The CDR3 contains 13 residues. Germline V CDR1 and CDR2: SGHNT, YENEEA. The V segment lost 5 bases and the J segment 7 bases; nucleotides outside the gene matches: 4. CDR3 protein: CASSLGQGNIQYF. The CDR3 nucleotides are TGTGCCAGCAGCCTAGGACAGGGTAACATTCAGTACTTC. Using reference TRBV11-3 and TRBJ2-4 for the parts outside the CDR3, the full variable domain is EAGVVQSPRYKIIEKKQPVAFWCNPISGHNTLYWYLQNLGQGPELLIRYENEEAVDDSQLPKDRFSAERLKGVDSTLKIQPAELGDSAVYLCASSLGQGNIQYFGAGTRLSVL.

The genes are TRBV6-4 and TRBJ2-1; 7 positions agree with TRBD1. V lost 6 bases and J lost 5; bases outside the gene matches: 7. CDR3 length: 14 amino acids. The germline gives CDR1 MRHNA, CDR2 SNTAGT. Here the CDR3 reads CASREGARNNEQFF. The DNA of the CDR3 is TGTGCCAGCAGAGAGGGGGCCCGGAACAATGAGCAGTTCTTC.

This clone was seen a few times. The CDR3: CASSEWGHKQFF. DNA for the CDR3: TGTGCCAGCAGTGAATGGGGACATAAGCAGTTCTTC. This sequence joins TRBV25-1 and TRBJ2-1; D might be TRBD1 (6 bases). The ends were cut back, 1 base at V and 11 bases at J, with 9 bases in the middle. CDR1 and CDR2 from the germline V gene are MGHDK and SYGVNS. CDR3 length: 12 residues.

The chain joins TRBV7-8 to TRBJ1-4; no firm D call. CDR3 length: 12 residues. Trimming stripped 5 bases from V and 7 bases from J, with 8 bases between. Germline CDR1 reads SGHVS; CDR2 reads FQNEAQ. This CDR3 is CASSRGSEKLFF. CDR3 coding DNA: TGTGCCAGCAGCCGGGGAAGTGAAAAACTGTTTTTT.

J is TRBJ1-1 and V is TRBV5-1; D unclear. V dropped 4 bases and J dropped 0 bases, with 10 bases sitting between them. Germline CDR1 reads SGHRS; CDR2 reads YFSETQ. There are 14 residues in the CDR3. This chain's CDR3 is CASSGRNMNTEAFF. The CDR3 nucleotides are TGCGCCAGCAGCGGGAGAAACATGAACACTGAAGCTTTCTTT.

This chain links TRBV12-5 with TRBJ2-1, with 8 bases fitting TRBD2. CDR3 length equals 18 residues. The V segment lost 4 bases and the J segment 4 bases; nucleotides outside the gene matches: 15. Germline-derived CDR1 and CDR2 are LGHNT and FRNRAP. The CDR3 loop is CASGSKRLTSGSYNEQFF. The CDR3 DNA follows: TGTGCTAGTGGTTCCAAAAGACTCACTAGCGGTTCGTACAATGAGCAGTTCTTC.

V and J are TRBV18 and TRBJ2-7; possible D gene TRBD2, 5 bases. Per germline, CDR1 KGHSH and CDR2 LQKENI. Trimming took off 3 bases at V and 4 bases at J, with 13 bases between the two ends. The CDR3 is 14 amino acids. CDR3 in DNA: TGTGCCAGCTCACCGGACTGGCGTAAGTACGAGCAGTACTTC. Translating gives CASSPDWRKYEQYF.

V is TRBV19 and J is TRBJ2-3; tentatively, D is TRBD2 (5 bases). CDR1 is LNHDA and CDR2 is SQIVND in the germline V gene (reference sequence). Trimming removed 6 bases at V and 7 bases at J, with 17 bases between. This CDR3 is 14 amino acids long. The CDR3 reads CASRQVGNLHTQYF. The CDR3 region has the DNA TGTGCCAGTAGGCAAGTCGGGAATCTGCATACGCAGTATTTT.

The chain is built from TRBV27 and TRBJ1-2; D might be TRBD1 (5 bases). Germline lookup yields CDR1 MNHEY and CDR2 SMNVEV (reference sequence). The V and J ends lost 6 bases and 8 bases respectively, with 13 bases between them. This CDR3 spans 12 amino acids. The DNA of the CDR3 is TGTGCCAGCAGCCCCGTCGGGGGGGGCTACACCTTC. This sequence encodes CASSPVGGGYTF.

This rearrangement joins TRBV7-2 to TRBJ2-7; TRBD2 matches 7 bases. Per germline, CDR1 SGHTA and CDR2 FQGNSA. There are 14 residues in the CDR3. The ends lost 5 bases at V and 3 bases at J; junction bases unmatched: 7. CDR3 bases: TGTGCCAGCAGCCGGACTAGTGCTATCTACGAGCAGTACTTC. Protein: CASSRTSAIYEQYF.

In nucleotides, the CDR3 is TGCAGCGTGACCCGGCGTAGGACTACGAACACCGGGGAGCTGTTTTTT. Protein: CSVTRRRTTNTGELFF. V is TRBV29-1 and J is TRBJ2-2; D is perhaps TRBD2 (6 bases). The CDR3 is made up of 16 amino acids. V lost 6 bases, J lost 0 bases, and 17 bases lay in between. Germline V gene lookup returns CDR1 SQVTM and CDR2 ANQGSEA.

The rearrangement joins TRBV30 to TRBJ2-5; TRBD2 is a possible D gene (6 bases). From germline, CDR1 is GTSNPN and CDR2 SVGIG (reference sequence). CDR3 length equals 13 residues. The ends were cut back, 0 bases at V and 4 bases at J, with 9 bases in the middle. For the CDR3, the DNA is TGTGCCTGGAGTGTACAAGCGGGAGAGACCCAGTACTTC. This translates into CAWSVQAGETQYF.

The chain has TRBV9 and TRBJ2-5; weak D call: TRBD2 (6 bases). The J call may be in error: the DNA end matches TRBJ2-7 better. The CDR3 runs 13 residues. CDR1 and CDR2 from the germline V gene are SGDLS and YYNGEE. The CDR3 is CASNRGGMNEQYF. The DNA of the CDR3 is TGTGCCAGCAATCGGGGAGGAATGAACGAGCAGTACTTC.

The chain recombines TRBV7-9 with TRBJ2-3; a weak D match, TRBD2 (6 bases). CDR3 length: 16 residues. CDR1 and CDR2 (germline): SEHNR, FQNEAQ (reference sequence). V was trimmed by 3 bases and J by 3 bases, leaving 16 bases between them. CDR3: CASSFPQAGQTDTQYF. CDR3 nucleotide sequence: TGTGCCAGCAGCTTTCCGCAGGCGGGGCAAACAGATACGCAGTATTTT.

This clone was seen a few times. The chain links TRBV30 to TRBJ1-1; tentatively, D is TRBD1 (5 bases). V gave up 5 bases and J gave up 11 bases, with 15 bases separating them. Looked up from germline, CDR1 is GTSNPN and CDR2 is SVGIG (reference sequence). The CDR3 is 11 amino acids. The CDR3 spells CAWGTIMRAFF. Written as DNA, the CDR3 is TGTGCCTGGGGGACTATCATGCGGGCTTTCTTT. Together with reference TRBV30 and TRBJ1-1, the CDR3 gives the full variable domain: SQTIHQWPATLVQPVGSPLSLECTVEGTSNPNLYWYRQAAGRGLQLLFYSVGIGQISSEVPQNLSASRPQDRQFILSSKKLLLSDSGFYLCAWGTIMRAFFGQGTRLTVV.

This chain connects TRBV6-5 to TRBJ2-7; 10 positions agree with TRBD2. In germline, CDR1 is MNHEY, CDR2 SVGAGI. This CDR3 is 15 amino acids long. V shed 3 bases, J shed 3 bases, and the junction held 5 bases outside the gene matches. The CDR3 nucleotides read TGTGCCAGCAGTTATCGTAGCGGGGGGAGCTACGAGCAGTACTTC. Protein: CASSYRSGGSYEQYF.

The V gene is TRBV6-5, the J gene TRBJ2-1; 13 bases are shared with TRBD2. This CDR3 region has 15 residues. V gave up 4 bases and J gave up 9 bases; unmatched junction bases: 6. Germline CDR1 reads MNHEY; CDR2 reads SVGAGI. CDR3 nucleotides: TGTGCCAGCAGTTTTAAACTAGCGGGAGGGCGTGAGCAGTTCTTC. This sequence encodes CASSFKLAGGREQFF.

V and J are TRBV19 and TRBJ2-7; 10 bases align to TRBD2. Germline lookup yields CDR1 LNHDA and CDR2 SQIVND (reference sequence). The CDR3 has 15 residues. V was pared by 3 bases and J by 1 base, with 3 bases of the junction left unmatched. CDR3 loop: CASSMGLAKSYEQYF. CDR3 bases: TGTGCCAGTAGTATGGGACTAGCGAAATCCTACGAGCAGTACTTC.

In its sample, this clone was seen a few times. This chain joins TRBV25-1 and TRBJ1-1; the D is unclear. Germline V gives CDR1 MGHDK, CDR2 SYGVNS. The V end was cut by 5 bases, the J end by 6 bases, with 16 bases between. The CDR3 is 14 amino acids. CDR3 loop: CASSSSRGYAEAFF. CDR3 coding DNA: TGTGCCAGCAGTTCAAGTCGGGGTTACGCTGAAGCTTTCTTT. The entire variable domain, with the rest obtained from reference TRBV25-1 and TRBJ1-1, is as follows: EADIYQTPRYLVIGTGKKITLECSQTMGHDKMYWYQQDPGMELHLIHYSYGVNSTEKGDLSSESTVSRIRTEHFPLTLESARPSHTSQYLCASSSSRGYAEAFFGQGTRLTVV.

The chain links TRBV29-1 to TRBJ2-3, with 8 bases fitting TRBD2. Germline-derived CDR1 and CDR2 are SQVTM and ANQGSEA. Unmatched junction bases numbered 13, after V lost 7 bases and J lost 4 bases. The CDR3 is 15 residues long. The CDR3 spells CSGSVAGGSPDTQYF. CDR3 in DNA: TGCAGCGGGAGCGTTGCGGGGGGCAGCCCAGATACGCAGTATTTT.

J is TRBJ2-7 and V is TRBV11-2; 7 bases fit TRBD1. The CDR3 length is 14 residues. Per germline, CDR1 SGHAT and CDR2 FQNNGV. V gave up 1 base and J gave up 5 bases; unmatched junction bases: 5. The CDR3 loop reads CASSLVRGRNEQYF. In nucleotides, the CDR3 is TGTGCCAGCAGCTTAGTGAGGGGGCGCAACGAGCAGTACTTC.

This clone showed up just a few times. The chain links TRBV2 to TRBJ2-5; TRBD2 might be the D (6 bases). The CDR3 spans 14 residues. Trimming took 4 bases from V and 2 from J, leaving 11 bases between them. Germline V gene data show CDR1 as SNHLY and CDR2 as FYNNEI. CDR3 residues: CASSVYGGQETQYF. Here the CDR3 DNA reads TGTGCCAGCAGTGTTTACGGGGGACAAGAGACCCAGTACTTC.